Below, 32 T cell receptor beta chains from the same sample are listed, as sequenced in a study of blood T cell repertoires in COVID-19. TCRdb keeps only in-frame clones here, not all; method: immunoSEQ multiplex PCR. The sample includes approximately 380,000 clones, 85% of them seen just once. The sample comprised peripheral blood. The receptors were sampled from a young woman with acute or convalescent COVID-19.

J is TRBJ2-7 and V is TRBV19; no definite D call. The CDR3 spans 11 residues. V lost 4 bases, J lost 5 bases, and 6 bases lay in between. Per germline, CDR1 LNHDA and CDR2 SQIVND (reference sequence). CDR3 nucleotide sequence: TGTGCCAGTAGTACCCTCGACGAGCAGTACTTC. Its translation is CASSTLDEQYF.

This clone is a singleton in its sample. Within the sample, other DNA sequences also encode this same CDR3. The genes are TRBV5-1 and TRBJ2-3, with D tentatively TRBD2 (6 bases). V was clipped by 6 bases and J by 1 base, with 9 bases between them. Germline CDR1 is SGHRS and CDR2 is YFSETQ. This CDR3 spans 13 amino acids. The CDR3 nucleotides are TGCGCCAGCACGGAGGGAGGCACAGATACGCAGTATTTT. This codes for CASTEGGTDTQYF.

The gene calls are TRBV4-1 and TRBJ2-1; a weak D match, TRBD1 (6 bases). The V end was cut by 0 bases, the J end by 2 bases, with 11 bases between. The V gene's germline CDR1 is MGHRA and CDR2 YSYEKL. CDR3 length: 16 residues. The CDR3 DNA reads TGCGCCAGCAGCCAAGATGGCAGGGGTACCTACAATGAGCAGTTCTTC. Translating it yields CASSQDGRGTYNEQFF.

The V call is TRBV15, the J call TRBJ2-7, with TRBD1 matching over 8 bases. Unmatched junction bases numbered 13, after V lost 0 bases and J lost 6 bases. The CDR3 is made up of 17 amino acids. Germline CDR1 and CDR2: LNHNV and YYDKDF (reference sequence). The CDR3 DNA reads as TGTGCCACCAGCAGAGAGGGCTCCGACAGGGGAGAGTCCGAGCAGTACTTC. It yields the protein CATSREGSDRGESEQYF.

The CDR3 DNA reads as TGTGCCAGCAGCTTATTGGCTCGCGGGGGGCCCACTGAAGCTTTCTTT. Translation: CASSLLARGGPTEAFF. This sequence joins TRBV7-3 and TRBJ1-1, with D perhaps TRBD1 (6 bases). The CDR3 length is 16 residues. V lost 2 bases and J lost 4, with 17 bases in between. Germline V gene sequence: CDR1 SGHTA, CDR2 FQGTGA. The variable domain in full, with the rest retrieved from reference TRBV7-3 and TRBJ1-1, is GAGVSQTPSNKVTEKGKYVELRCDPISGHTALYWYRQSLGQGPEFLIYFQGTGAADDSGLPNDRFFAVRPEGSVSTLKIQRTERGDSAVYLCASSLLARGGPTEAFFGQGTRLTVV.

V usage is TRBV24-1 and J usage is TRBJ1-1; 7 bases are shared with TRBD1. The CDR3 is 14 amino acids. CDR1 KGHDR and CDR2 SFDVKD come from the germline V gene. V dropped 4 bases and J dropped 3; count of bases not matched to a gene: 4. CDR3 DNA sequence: TGTGCCACCAGTGAGACAGGGATCGACACTGAAGCTTTCTTT. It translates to CATSETGIDTEAFF.

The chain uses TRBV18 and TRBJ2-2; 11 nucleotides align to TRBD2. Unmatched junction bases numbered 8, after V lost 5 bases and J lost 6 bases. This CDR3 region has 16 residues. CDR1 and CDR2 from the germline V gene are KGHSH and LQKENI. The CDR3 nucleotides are TGTGCCAGCTCATCGGGACTAGCGGAGTTCTCCGGGGAGCTGTTTTTT. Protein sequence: CASSSGLAEFSGELFF.

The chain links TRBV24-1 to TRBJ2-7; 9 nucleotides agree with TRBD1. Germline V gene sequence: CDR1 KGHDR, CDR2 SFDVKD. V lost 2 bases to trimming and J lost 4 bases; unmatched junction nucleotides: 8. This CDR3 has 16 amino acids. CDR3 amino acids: CATSDSGTGTGYEQYF. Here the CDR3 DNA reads TGTGCCACCAGTGATTCGGGCACCGGGACAGGGTACGAGCAGTACTTC.

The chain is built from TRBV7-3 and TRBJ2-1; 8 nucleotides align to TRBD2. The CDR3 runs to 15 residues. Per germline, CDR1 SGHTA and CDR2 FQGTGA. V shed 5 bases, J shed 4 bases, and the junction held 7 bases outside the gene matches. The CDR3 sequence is CASSPYSGEYNEQFF. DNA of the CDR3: TGTGCCAGCAGCCCCTATAGCGGGGAATACAATGAGCAGTTCTTC.

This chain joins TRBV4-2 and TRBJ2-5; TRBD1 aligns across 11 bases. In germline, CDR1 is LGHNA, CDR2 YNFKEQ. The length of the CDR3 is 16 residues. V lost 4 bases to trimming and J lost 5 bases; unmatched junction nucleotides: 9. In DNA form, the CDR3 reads TGTGCCAGCAGCCCCCGGCCAGGACAGGGGGCCGAGACCCAGTACTTC. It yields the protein CASSPRPGQGAETQYF.

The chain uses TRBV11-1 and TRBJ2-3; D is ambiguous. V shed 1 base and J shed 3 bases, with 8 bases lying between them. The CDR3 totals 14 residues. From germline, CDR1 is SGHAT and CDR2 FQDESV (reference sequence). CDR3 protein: CASSLGLRTDTQYF. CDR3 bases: TGTGCCAGCAGCTTAGGTTTGAGGACAGATACGCAGTATTTT.

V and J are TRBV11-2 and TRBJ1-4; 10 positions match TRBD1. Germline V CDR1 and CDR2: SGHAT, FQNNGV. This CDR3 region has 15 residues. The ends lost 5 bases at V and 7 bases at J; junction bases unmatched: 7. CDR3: CASSRPDRGREKLFF. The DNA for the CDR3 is TGTGCCAGCAGCCGCCCCGACAGGGGGCGTGAAAAACTGTTTTTT.

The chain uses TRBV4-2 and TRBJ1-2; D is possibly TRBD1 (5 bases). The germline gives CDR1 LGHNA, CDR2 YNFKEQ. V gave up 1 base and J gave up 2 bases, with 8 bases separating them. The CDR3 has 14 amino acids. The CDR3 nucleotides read TGTGCCAGCAGCCAAGGGGGGGGGAACTATGGCTACACCTTC. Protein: CASSQGGGNYGYTF.

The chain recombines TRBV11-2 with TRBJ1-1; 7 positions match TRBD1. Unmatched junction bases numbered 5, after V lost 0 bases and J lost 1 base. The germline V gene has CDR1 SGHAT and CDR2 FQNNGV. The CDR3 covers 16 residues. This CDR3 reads CASSLDLGGRNTEAFF. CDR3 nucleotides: TGTGCCAGCAGCTTAGATTTAGGGGGCAGGAACACTGAAGCTTTCTTT. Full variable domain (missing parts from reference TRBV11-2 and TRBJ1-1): EAGVAQSPRYKIIEKRQSVAFWCNPISGHATLYWYQQILGQGPKLLIQFQNNGVVDDSQLPKDRFSAERLKGVDSTLKIQPAKLEDSAVYLCASSLDLGGRNTEAFFGQGTRLTVV.

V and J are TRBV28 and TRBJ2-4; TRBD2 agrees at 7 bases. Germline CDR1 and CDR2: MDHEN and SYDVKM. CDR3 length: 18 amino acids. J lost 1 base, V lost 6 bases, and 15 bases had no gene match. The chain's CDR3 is CASSPLGLKRDAKNIQYF. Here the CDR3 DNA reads TGTGCCAGCAGCCCCCTGGGCCTTAAGCGGGACGCCAAAAACATTCAGTACTTC.

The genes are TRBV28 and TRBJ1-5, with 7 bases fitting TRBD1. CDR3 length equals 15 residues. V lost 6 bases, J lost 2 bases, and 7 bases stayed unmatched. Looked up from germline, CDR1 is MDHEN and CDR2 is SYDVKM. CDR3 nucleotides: TGTGCCAGCAGCCGTACAGGGGTGGGCAATCAGCCCCAGCATTTT. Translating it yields CASSRTGVGNQPQHF.

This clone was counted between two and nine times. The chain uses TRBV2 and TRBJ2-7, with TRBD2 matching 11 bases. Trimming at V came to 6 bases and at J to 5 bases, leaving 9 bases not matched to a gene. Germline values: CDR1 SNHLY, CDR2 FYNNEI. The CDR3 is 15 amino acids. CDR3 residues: CASRELAGATNEQYF. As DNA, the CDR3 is TGTGCCAGCAGGGAACTAGCGGGAGCCACCAACGAGCAGTACTTC.

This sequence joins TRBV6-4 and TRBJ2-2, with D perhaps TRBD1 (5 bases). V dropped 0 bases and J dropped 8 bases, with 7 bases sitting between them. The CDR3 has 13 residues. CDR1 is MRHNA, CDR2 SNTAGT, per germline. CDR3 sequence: CASSDSKGGELFF. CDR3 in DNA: TGTGCCAGCAGTGACTCGAAGGGGGGGGAGCTGTTTTTT.

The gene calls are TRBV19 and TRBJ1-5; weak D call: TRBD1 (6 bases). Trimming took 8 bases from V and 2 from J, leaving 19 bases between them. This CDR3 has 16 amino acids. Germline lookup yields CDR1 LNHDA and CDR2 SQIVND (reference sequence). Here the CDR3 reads CASERGTGRGNQPQHF. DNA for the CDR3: TGTGCCAGTGAGAGGGGAACAGGGAGGGGCAATCAGCCCCAGCATTTT.

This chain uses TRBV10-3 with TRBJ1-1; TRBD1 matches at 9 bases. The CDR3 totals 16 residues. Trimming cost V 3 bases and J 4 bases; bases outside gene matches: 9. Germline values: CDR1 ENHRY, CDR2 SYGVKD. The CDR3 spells CAISEWVGQGFTEAFF. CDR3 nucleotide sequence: TGTGCCATCAGTGAATGGGTTGGACAGGGGTTCACTGAAGCTTTCTTT.

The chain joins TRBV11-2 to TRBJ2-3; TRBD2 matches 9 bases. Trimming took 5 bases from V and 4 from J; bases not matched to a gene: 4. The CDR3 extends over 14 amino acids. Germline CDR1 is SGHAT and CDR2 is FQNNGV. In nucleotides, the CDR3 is TGTGCCAGCAGCCCCGGGACTAGCCCAGATACGCAGTATTTT. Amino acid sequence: CASSPGTSPDTQYF.

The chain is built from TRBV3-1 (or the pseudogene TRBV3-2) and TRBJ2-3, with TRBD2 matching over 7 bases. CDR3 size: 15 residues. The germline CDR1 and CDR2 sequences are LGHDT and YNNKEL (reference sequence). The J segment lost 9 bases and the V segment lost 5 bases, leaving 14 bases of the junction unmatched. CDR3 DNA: TGTGCCAGCAGCTATTCTTCTAGCGGCCATGGCACGCAGTATTTT. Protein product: CASSYSSSGHGTQYF.

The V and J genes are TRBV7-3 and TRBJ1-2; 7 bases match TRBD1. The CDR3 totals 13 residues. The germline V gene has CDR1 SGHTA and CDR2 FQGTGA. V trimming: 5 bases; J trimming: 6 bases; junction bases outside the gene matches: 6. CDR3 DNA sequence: TGTGCCAGCAGCCGTTACAGGGGAGATGGCTACACCTTC. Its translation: CASSRYRGDGYTF. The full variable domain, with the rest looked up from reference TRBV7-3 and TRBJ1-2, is GAGVSQTPSNKVTEKGKYVELRCDPISGHTALYWYRQSLGQGPEFLIYFQGTGAADDSGLPNDRFFAVRPEGSVSTLKIQRTERGDSAVYLCASSRYRGDGYTFGSGTRLTVV.

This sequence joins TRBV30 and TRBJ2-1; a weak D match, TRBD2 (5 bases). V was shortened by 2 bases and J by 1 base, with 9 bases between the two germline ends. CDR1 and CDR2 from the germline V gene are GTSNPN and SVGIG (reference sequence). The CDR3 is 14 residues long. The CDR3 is CAWSSGNSYNEQFF. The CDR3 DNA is TGTGCCTGGAGTTCGGGAAATTCCTACAATGAGCAGTTCTTC.

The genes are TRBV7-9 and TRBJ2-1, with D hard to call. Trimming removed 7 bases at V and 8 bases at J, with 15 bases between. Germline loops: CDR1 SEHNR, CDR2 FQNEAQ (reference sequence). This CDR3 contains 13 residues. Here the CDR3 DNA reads TGTGCCAGCAAGTACGAGTTGGTCGATGAGCAGTTCTTC. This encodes CASKYELVDEQFF. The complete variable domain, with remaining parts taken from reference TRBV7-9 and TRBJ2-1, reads DTGVSQNPRHKITKRGQNVTFRCDPISEHNRLYWYRQTLGQGPEFLTYFQNEAQLEKSRLLSDRFSAERPKGSFSTLEIQRTEQGDSAMYLCASKYELVDEQFFGPGTRLTVL.

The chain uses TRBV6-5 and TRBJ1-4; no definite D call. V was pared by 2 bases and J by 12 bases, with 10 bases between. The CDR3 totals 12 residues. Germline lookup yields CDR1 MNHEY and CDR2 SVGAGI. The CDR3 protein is CASSYADGELFF. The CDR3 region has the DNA TGTGCCAGCAGTTACGCAGATGGTGAACTGTTTTTT.

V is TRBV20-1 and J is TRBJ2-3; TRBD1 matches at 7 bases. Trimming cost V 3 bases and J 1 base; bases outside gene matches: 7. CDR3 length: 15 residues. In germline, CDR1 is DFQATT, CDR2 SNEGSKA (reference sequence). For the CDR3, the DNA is TGCAGTGCTAGTTCGGGGCAGGGGGGCACAGATACGCAGTATTTT. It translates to CSASSGQGGTDTQYF.

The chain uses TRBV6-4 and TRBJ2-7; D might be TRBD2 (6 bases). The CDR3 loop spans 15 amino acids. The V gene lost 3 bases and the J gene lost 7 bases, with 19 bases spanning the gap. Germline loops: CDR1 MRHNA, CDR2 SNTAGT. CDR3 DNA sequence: TGTGCCAGCAGTGAAAGTGCGGGGCCCGAGAGGGAGCAGTACTTC. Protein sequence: CASSESAGPEREQYF.

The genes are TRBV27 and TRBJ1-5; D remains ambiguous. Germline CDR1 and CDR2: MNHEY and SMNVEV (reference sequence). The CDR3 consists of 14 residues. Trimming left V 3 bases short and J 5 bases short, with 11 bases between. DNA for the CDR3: TGTGCCAGCAGTTTTTCGAGGGAGGATCAGCCCCAGCATTTT. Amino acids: CASSFSREDQPQHF.

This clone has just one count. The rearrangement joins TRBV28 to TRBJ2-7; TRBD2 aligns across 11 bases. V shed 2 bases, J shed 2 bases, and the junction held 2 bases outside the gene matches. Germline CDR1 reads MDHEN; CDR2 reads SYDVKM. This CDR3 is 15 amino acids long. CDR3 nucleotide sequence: TGTGCCAGCAGTTTACGACTAGCGGGAACCTACGAGCAGTACTTC. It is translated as CASSLRLAGTYEQYF.

The CDR3 DNA reads TGTGCCAGCTCACTGGGGGGAACTGGAAACACCATATATTTT. Translating it yields CASSLGGTGNTIYF. The rearrangement joins TRBV18 to TRBJ1-3, with D possibly matching TRBD1 (5 bases). Germline lookup yields CDR1 KGHSH and CDR2 LQKENI. The length of the CDR3 is 14 residues. Trimming left V 4 bases short and J 2 bases short, with 9 bases between.

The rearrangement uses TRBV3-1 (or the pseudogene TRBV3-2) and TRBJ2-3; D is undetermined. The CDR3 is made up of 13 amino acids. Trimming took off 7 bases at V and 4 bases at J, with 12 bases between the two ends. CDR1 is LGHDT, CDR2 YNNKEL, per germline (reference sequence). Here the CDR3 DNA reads TGTGCCAGCACCTCCGAAGAGGCAGATACGCAGTATTTT. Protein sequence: CASTSEEADTQYF.